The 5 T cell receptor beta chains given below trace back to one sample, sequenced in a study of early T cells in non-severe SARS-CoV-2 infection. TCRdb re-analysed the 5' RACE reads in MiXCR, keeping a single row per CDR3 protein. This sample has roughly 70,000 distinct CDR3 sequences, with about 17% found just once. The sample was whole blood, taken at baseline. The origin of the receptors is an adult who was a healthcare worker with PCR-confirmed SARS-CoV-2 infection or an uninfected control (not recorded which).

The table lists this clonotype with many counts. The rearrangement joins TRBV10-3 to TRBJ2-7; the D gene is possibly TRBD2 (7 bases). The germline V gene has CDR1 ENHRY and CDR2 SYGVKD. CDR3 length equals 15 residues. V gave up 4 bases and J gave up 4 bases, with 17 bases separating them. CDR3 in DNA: TGTGCCATCAGTGTTTCGGGGGGCCGATATTACGAGCAGTACTTC. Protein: CAISVSGGRYYEQYF.

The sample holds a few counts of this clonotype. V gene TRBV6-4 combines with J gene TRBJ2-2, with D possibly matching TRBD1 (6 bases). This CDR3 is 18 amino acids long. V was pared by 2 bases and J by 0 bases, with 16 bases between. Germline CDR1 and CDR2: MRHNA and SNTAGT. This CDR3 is CASSDGIRGQPNTGELFF. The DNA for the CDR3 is TGTGCCAGCAGTGACGGCATTAGGGGACAACCGAACACCGGGGAGCTGTTTTTT.

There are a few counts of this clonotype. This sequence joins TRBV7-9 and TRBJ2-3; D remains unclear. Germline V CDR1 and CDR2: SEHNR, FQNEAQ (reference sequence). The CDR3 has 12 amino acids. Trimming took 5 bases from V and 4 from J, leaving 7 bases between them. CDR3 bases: TGTGCCAGCAGCCATGGAGCAGATACGCAGTATTTT. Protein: CASSHGADTQYF.

The CDR3 here is CASSSTSGRTGEQFF. The CDR3 bases are TGTGCCAGCAGCTCCACTAGCGGGAGAACTGGTGAGCAGTTCTTC. This sequence joins TRBV7-6 and TRBJ2-1; 11 nucleotides agree with TRBD2. Per the germline V gene, CDR1 is SGHVS and CDR2 is FNYEAQ. The V and J ends lost 4 bases and 9 bases, in that order; junction bases with no gene match: 8. The CDR3 is made up of 15 amino acids. Complete variable domain (other parts from reference TRBV7-6 and TRBJ2-1): GAGVSQSPRYKVTKRGQDVALRCDPISGHVSLYWYRQALGQGPEFLTYFNYEAQQDKSGLPNDRFSAERPEGSISTLTIQRTEQRDSAMYRCASSSTSGRTGEQFFGPGTRLTVL.

The CDR3 nucleotides read TGTGCCAGCTCCCCGGACAGGGTCTCAGACACTGAAGCTTTCTTT. This codes for CASSPDRVSDTEAFF. This rearrangement joins TRBV18 to TRBJ1-1, with 8 bases aligning to TRBD1. Germline CDR1 KGHSH, CDR2 LQKENI. The CDR3 is 15 amino acids. With V trimmed by 6 bases and J by 3 bases, 9 bases remained unmatched.